The 25 T cell receptor beta chains given below trace back to one sample, sequenced in a study of blood T cell repertoires in COVID-19. TCRdb's table, derived via immunoSEQ multiplex PCR, lists solely in-frame clones and lacks some. In the table there are about 200,000 clones, around 81% of which are singletons. Source material: PBMCs or T cells enriched from blood (not recorded which). These receptor sequences come from a woman between 50 and 59 years old with acute COVID-19.

V usage is TRBV11-2 and J usage is TRBJ1-3; TRBD1 matches at 8 bases. V lost 7 bases, J lost 6 bases, and 14 bases stayed unmatched. Germline assignment: CDR1 SGHAT and CDR2 FQNNGV. This CDR3 spans 16 amino acids. This CDR3 reads CASTYSPGGRENTIYF. The CDR3 DNA follows: TGTGCCAGCACCTATAGTCCAGGGGGCAGAGAAAACACCATATATTTT.

This clone was seen only once. The chain is built from TRBV6-5 and TRBJ2-3; 10 nucleotides agree with TRBD2. Germline V gene sequence: CDR1 MNHEY, CDR2 SVGAGI. The V segment lost 8 bases and the J segment 4 bases; nucleotides outside the gene matches: 6. The CDR3 sequence is 14 residues long. In DNA, the CDR3 is TGTGCCAGCCGGAGGCTAGCGGGAGCAGATACGCAGTATTTT. Translated, it gives CASRRLAGADTQYF.

Remarks on this clone: Distinct nucleotide sequences in the sample also encode this CDR3. The V and J genes are TRBV9 and TRBJ2-7, with 7 bases matching TRBD1. The germline V gene has CDR1 SGDLS and CDR2 YYNGEE. Trimming took 3 bases from V and 2 from J; bases not matched to a gene: 2. The CDR3 covers 13 residues. The CDR3 DNA sequence: TGTGCCAGCAGCGCCCAGGGGGCCTACGAGCAGTACTTC. Its translation is CASSAQGAYEQYF.

This chain joins TRBV25-1 and TRBJ2-5; 10 positions match TRBD2. The germline gives CDR1 MGHDK, CDR2 SYGVNS. This CDR3 has 17 residues. After removal of 1 base from V and 3 bases from J, the junction contained 8 bases not matched to a gene. The DNA of the CDR3 is TGTGCCAGCAGTGAATCAGGGGTAGCGGGGGGCAAAGAGACCCAGTACTTC. This codes for CASSESGVAGGKETQYF.

The chain employs TRBV5-5 and TRBJ2-3; a possible D gene is TRBD2 (6 bases). CDR1 and CDR2 (germline): SGHKS, YYEKEE (reference sequence). The CDR3 covers 15 residues. The V gene lost 2 bases and the J gene lost 1 base, with 11 bases spanning the gap. CDR3 region: CASSLSGVGTDTQYF. CDR3 sequence (DNA): TGTGCCAGCAGCTTATCGGGGGTGGGCACAGATACGCAGTATTTT.

The rearrangement links TRBV29-1 to TRBJ1-4; D gene unclear. The CDR3 loop spans 13 amino acids. Trimming cost V 7 bases and J 7 bases, with 16 bases left between them. Germline V gene sequence: CDR1 SQVTM, CDR2 ANQGSEA. The CDR3 spells CSAMGTPGEKLFF. The CDR3 nucleotides are TGCAGCGCCATGGGCACCCCAGGTGAAAAACTGTTTTTT.

The rearrangement links TRBV11-2 to TRBJ2-7; 7 nucleotides line up with TRBD1. Germline loops: CDR1 SGHAT, CDR2 FQNNGV. The CDR3 covers 13 residues. V trimming: 5 bases; J trimming: 4 bases; junction bases outside the gene matches: 5. CDR3 sequence reads: CASSTGQRYEQYF. CDR3 DNA: TGTGCCAGCAGCACGGGACAGAGGTACGAGCAGTACTTC.

The J gene is TRBJ1-6, the V gene TRBV9, with unresolved D. The germline V gene has CDR1 SGDLS and CDR2 YYNGEE. The CDR3 is made up of 13 amino acids. Deletions cut 0 bases from V and 7 bases from J, with 5 bases between. The CDR3: CASSVVENSPLHF. The CDR3 bases are TGTGCCAGCAGCGTAGTTGAGAATTCACCCCTCCACTTT. The variable domain in full, completed from reference TRBV9 and TRBJ1-6, reads DSGVTQTPKHLITATGQRVTLRCSPRSGDLSVYWYQQSLDQGLQFLIQYYNGEERAKGNILERFSAQQFPDLHSELNLSSLELGDSALYFCASSVVENSPLHFGNGTRLTVT.

The chain couples TRBV6-4 to TRBJ2-1; no clear D gene. Germline assignment: CDR1 MRHNA and CDR2 SNTAGT. The CDR3 loop spans 13 amino acids. The V and J ends lost 3 bases and 5 bases respectively, with 8 bases between them. The chain's CDR3 is CASSDGQHNEQFF. As DNA, the CDR3 is TGTGCCAGCAGTGATGGGCAGCACAATGAGCAGTTCTTC.

The rearrangement uses TRBV5-6 and TRBJ2-7, with TRBD2 identical over 9 bases. The CDR3 is made up of 13 amino acids. Germline CDR1 and CDR2: SGHDT and YYEEEE. J was trimmed by 6 bases and V by 4 bases; bases with no gene match: 5. CDR3 nucleotide sequence: TGTGCCAGCAGCCAGGGACTAGCTTTCGAGCAGTACTTC. It yields the protein CASSQGLAFEQYF.

The chain couples TRBV6-5 to TRBJ2-2; D may be TRBD2 (5 bases). The germline gives CDR1 MNHEY, CDR2 SVGAGI. This CDR3 contains 16 residues. The V gene lost 0 bases and the J gene lost 6 bases, with 14 bases spanning the gap. The DNA for the CDR3 is TGTGCCAGCAGTTACTCGTATCTTGGGAGCGCCGGGGAGCTGTTTTTT. Translated, it gives CASSYSYLGSAGELFF.

The chain uses TRBV7-8 and TRBJ2-3; D uncertain. Per the germline V gene, CDR1 is SGHVS and CDR2 is FQNEAQ. V lost 5 bases to trimming and J lost 0 bases, with 21 bases between them. This CDR3 comprises 18 residues. The CDR3: CASSPESRVLTSTDTQYF. CDR3 DNA sequence: TGTGCCAGCAGCCCAGAGAGTCGCGTACTAACTAGCACAGATACGCAGTATTTT.

CDR3 amino acids: CASSLTGSSYEQYF. The CDR3, as DNA: TGCGCCAGCAGCTTGACAGGGAGCTCCTACGAGCAGTACTTC. The chain has TRBV5-1 and TRBJ2-7; tentative D call: TRBD1 (6 bases). The CDR3 extends over 14 amino acids. From germline, CDR1 is SGHRS and CDR2 YFSETQ. Trimming removed 1 base from V and 0 bases from J, with 8 bases in between. The entire variable domain, with the rest obtained from reference TRBV5-1 and TRBJ2-7, is as follows: KAGVTQTPRYLIKTRGQQVTLSCSPISGHRSVSWYQQTPGQGLQFLFEYFSETQRNKGNFPGRFSGRQFSNSRSEMNVSTLELGDSALYLCASSLTGSSYEQYFGPGTRLTVT.

As regards this clone: Additional DNA sequences in this sample encode the identical CDR3. The chain is built from TRBV18 and TRBJ1-1, with 7 positions matching TRBD1. Germline trimming cut 1 base from V and 10 bases from J; bases unmatched to any gene: 3. The CDR3 totals 12 residues. CDR1 and CDR2 from the germline V gene are KGHSH and LQKENI. DNA for the CDR3: TGTGCCAGCTCACCACGACAGGGCGGAGCTTTCTTT. This codes for CASSPRQGGAFF. Supplemented by reference TRBV18 and TRBJ1-1, the full variable domain reads NAGVMQNPRHLVRRRGQEARLRCSPMKGHSHVYWYRQLPEEGLKFMVYLQKENIIDESGMPKERFSAEFPKEGPSILRIQQVVRGDSAAYFCASSPRQGGAFFGQGTRLTVV.

This clone was observed once. The rearrangement joins TRBV6-2 or TRBV6-3 to TRBJ2-7, with D perhaps TRBD1 (5 bases). V dropped 2 bases and J dropped 2 bases, with 10 bases sitting between them. Per the germline V gene, CDR1 is MNHEY and CDR2 is SVGEGT. This CDR3 has 14 residues. CDR3 DNA sequence: TGTGCCAGCAGTTACAGGCAGGGCACCTACGAGCAGTACTTC. The encoded protein is CASSYRQGTYEQYF.

This clone was observed a few times. This chain links TRBV4-2 with TRBJ1-5, with 10 nucleotides matching TRBD1. Losses at the gene ends were 4 bases for V and 8 bases for J; bases not matched to a gene: 5. This CDR3 is 14 amino acids long. Germline V gene lookup returns CDR1 LGHNA and CDR2 YNFKEQ. CDR3 nucleotides: TGTGCCAGCAGCCCCGGGACAGGGGTTGAGCCCCAGCATTTT. It specifies CASSPGTGVEPQHF.

The chain recombines TRBV7-9 with TRBJ2-7; 8 bases agree with TRBD1. The germline CDR1 and CDR2 sequences are SEHNR and FQNEAQ (reference sequence). The CDR3 is made up of 14 amino acids. With 5 bases clipped from V and 6 bases from J, the junction kept 9 bases outside the gene matches. The CDR3 sequence is CASSAWTGLAEQYF. The CDR3 DNA reads as TGTGCCAGCAGCGCCTGGACAGGGCTCGCCGAGCAGTACTTC.

The chain combines TRBV5-1 with TRBJ1-1; TRBD1 matches at 9 bases. The CDR3 is made up of 15 amino acids. V dropped 4 bases and J dropped 10; count of bases not matched to a gene: 14. CDR1 and CDR2 (germline): SGHRS, YFSETQ. The CDR3 spells CASSPYHPSTGGAFF. The CDR3 bases are TGCGCCAGCAGCCCGTACCACCCTTCGACAGGGGGAGCTTTCTTT.

V and J are TRBV4-1 and TRBJ2-3; the D gene is possibly TRBD1 (5 bases). The CDR3 totals 14 residues. V lost 4 bases, J lost 0 bases, and 8 bases lay in between. Germline values: CDR1 MGHRA, CDR2 YSYEKL. CDR3 sequence reads: CASSLTASTDTQYF. In DNA, the CDR3 is TGCGCCAGCAGCCTGACAGCTAGCACAGATACGCAGTATTTT.

The chain employs TRBV9 and TRBJ1-6; 10 bases align to TRBD1. The germline gives CDR1 SGDLS, CDR2 YYNGEE. The CDR3 totals 16 residues. Trimming cost V 4 bases and J 9 bases; bases outside gene matches: 10. The CDR3 loop is CASSSRDRGLGSPLHF. The CDR3 bases are TGTGCCAGCAGCTCCAGAGACAGGGGGCTAGGTTCACCCCTCCACTTT.

The chain couples TRBV3-1 (or the pseudogene TRBV3-2) to TRBJ1-1; D is undetermined. In germline, CDR1 is LGHDT, CDR2 YNNKEL (reference sequence). CDR3 length equals 15 residues. V was cut by 1 base and J by 8 bases, with 17 bases left in between. The CDR3 loop reads CASSQGRSVGREAFF. As DNA, the CDR3 is TGTGCCAGCAGCCAAGGCCGGAGCGTCGGCAGAGAAGCTTTCTTT.

In nucleotides, the CDR3 is TGTGCCAGCTCACCCCAGGATTTGGGTGAAAAACTGTTTTTT. Amino acid sequence: CASSPQDLGEKLFF. This chain joins TRBV18 and TRBJ1-4, with D unresolved. The germline V and J ends were trimmed by 3 bases and 7 bases, with 12 bases remaining between them. Germline V gene sequence: CDR1 KGHSH, CDR2 LQKENI. This CDR3 spans 14 amino acids.

This sequence joins TRBV19 and TRBJ1-4; 10 bases agree with TRBD1. V was clipped by 4 bases and J by 0 bases; unmatched bases: 5. The CDR3 extends over 17 amino acids. Germline CDR1 LNHDA, CDR2 SQIVND (reference sequence). CDR3 in amino acids: CASSTPDRGTTNEKLFF. The CDR3 DNA reads as TGTGCCAGTAGTACTCCGGACAGGGGGACAACTAATGAAAAACTGTTTTTT. Using reference TRBV19 and TRBJ1-4 for the parts outside the CDR3, the full variable domain is DGGITQSPKYLFRKEGQNVTLSCEQNLNHDAMYWYRQDPGQGLRLIYYSQIVNDFQKGDIAEGYSVSREKKESFPLTVTSAQKNPTAFYLCASSTPDRGTTNEKLFFGSGTQLSVL.

The J gene is TRBJ1-5, the V gene TRBV6-1; TRBD1 might be the D (5 bases). The CDR3 loop spans 15 amino acids. Trimming took 0 bases from V and 6 from J, leaving 12 bases between them. CDR1 and CDR2 from the germline V gene are MNHNS and SASEGT. The CDR3 sequence: CASSEAPGESQPQHF. In DNA form, the CDR3 reads TGTGCCAGCAGTGAAGCGCCGGGGGAGAGTCAGCCCCAGCATTTT.

This clone has just a few counts. The chain employs TRBV5-1 and TRBJ1-5; D possibly corresponds to TRBD1 (6 bases). CDR1 and CDR2 from the germline V gene are SGHRS and YFSETQ. The CDR3 consists of 17 residues. V lost 0 bases and J lost 6, with 19 bases in between. CDR3 protein: CASSLEARTAKSQPQHF. CDR3 nucleotides: TGCGCCAGCAGCTTGGAGGCTAGGACAGCTAAGAGTCAGCCCCAGCATTTT.